This T cell receptor beta chain was documented in a study of early T cells in non-severe SARS-CoV-2 infection. TCRdb re-derived calls from the 5' RACE reads in MiXCR, one entry per CDR3 protein. In the table there are more than 85,000 distinct CDR3 sequences, roughly 15% of which are singletons. The germline CDR1 and CDR2 sequences are SGHNT and YYREEE (reference sequence). The junction had 1 base not matched to a gene; V was cut back by 4 bases and J by 3 bases. The CDR3 spans 13 residues. This clonotype was recorded a few times. The receptor was derived from an adult who was a healthcare worker with PCR-confirmed SARS-CoV-2 infection or an uninfected control (not recorded which). The source material was whole blood, sampled at baseline. The rearrangement uses TRBV5-4 and TRBJ2-3; 8 bases align to TRBD2. CDR3 DNA sequence: TGTGCCAGCAGCCGGGGGGGGACAGATACGCAGTATTTT. This translates into CASSRGGTDTQYF.